Listed below are T cell receptor beta chains from one sample, sequenced in a study of blood T cell repertoires in COVID-19. Libraries were prepared by immunoSEQ multiplex PCR; TCRdb keeps only in-frame clonotypes and omits some of them. The sample includes approximately 240,000 clones, approximately 90% of them seen just once. Sequenced input: PBMCs or T cells enriched from blood (not recorded which). The receptors shown here come from a woman under 30 who had recovered from COVID-19. Both conserved end residues are part of each CDR3. Fields, in order: D gene, clone size, V gene, J gene, CDR3 protein, CDR3 DNA. D genes are given only for firm matches. For some rows the clone size is stated as once, few or many, or as a class when expanded; others skip it.

TRBD1	NA	TRBV6-1	TRBJ2-7	CASSEAAGWTGGYEQYF	TGTGCCAGCAGTGAAGCGGCTGGTTGGACAGGGGGCTACGAGCAGTACTTC
NA	NA	TRBV28	TRBJ1-4	CASSSPTGREEKLFF	TGTGCCAGCAGTTCACCTACAGGGAGGGAGGAAAAACTGTTTTTT
TRBD1	NA	TRBV7-8	TRBJ1-2	CASSPHRDRAAGYTF	TGTGCCAGCAGCCCGCACCGGGACAGGGCTGCTGGCTACACCTTC
TRBD2	NA	TRBV11-3	TRBJ2-1	CASSFLAGAYNEQFF	TGTGCCAGCAGCTTTCTAGCGGGGGCCTACAATGAGCAGTTCTTC
NA	NA	TRBV15	TRBJ2-2	CATSRDRAYSNTGELFF	TGTGCCACCAGCAGAGATCGAGCGTATTCGAACACCGGGGAGCTGTTTTTT
NA	NA	TRBV25-1	TRBJ1-6	CASRETAGRSPLHF	TGTGCCAGCAGGGAGACTGCCGGGAGATCACCCCTCCACTTT
TRBD2	NA	TRBV5-1	TRBJ2-7	CASSLKLAGGYEQYF	TGCGCCAGCAGCTTGAAACTAGCGGGAGGCTACGAGCAGTACTTC
TRBD2	NA	TRBV11-2	TRBJ2-1	CASSLLTSGPYNEQFF	TGTGCCAGCAGCCTCCTTACTAGCGGACCTTACAATGAGCAGTTCTTC
NA	NA	TRBV4-3	TRBJ2-3	CASSQDLGGGGTDTQYF	TGCGCCAGCAGCCAAGATTTAGGGGGGGGAGGCACAGATACGCAGTATTTT
NA	NA	TRBV28	TRBJ2-5	CASSLDSETQYF	TGTGCCAGCAGTTTGGACAGTGAGACCCAGTACTTC
TRBD2	many	TRBV6-4	TRBJ2-3	CASSGAASGSTDTQYF	TGTGCCAGCAGTGGAGCCGCTAGCGGGAGCACAGATACGCAGTATTTT
NA	few	TRBV3-1/TRBV3-2	TRBJ2-3	CASSQGPTVLDTQYF	TGTGCCAGCAGCCAAGGCCCCACTGTTCTCGATACGCAGTATTTT
TRBD2	NA	TRBV2	TRBJ2-7	CASTRLAGGFEQYF	TGTGCCAGCACAAGACTAGCGGGAGGGTTCGAGCAGTACTTC
NA	NA	TRBV18	TRBJ1-1	CASSPMTENTEAFF	TGTGCCAGCTCACCAATGACAGAGAACACTGAAGCTTTCTTT
NA	NA	TRBV4-2	TRBJ1-2	CASSQEQLSNYGYTF	TGTGCCAGCAGCCAAGAACAGCTTTCTAACTATGGCTACACCTTC
NA	NA	TRBV3-1/TRBV3-2	TRBJ2-1	CASTYGLRINEQFF	TGTGCCAGCACGTATGGGCTCCGAATCAATGAGCAGTTCTTC
NA	NA	TRBV6-5	TRBJ1-4	CASLTQGGEKLFF	TGTGCCAGCCTGACCCAGGGAGGGGAAAAACTGTTTTTT
TRBD1	NA	TRBV11-2	TRBJ1-1	CASSYTGGRTEAFF	TGTGCCAGCAGCTATACAGGGGGGCGGACTGAAGCTTTCTTT
TRBD1	NA	TRBV27	TRBJ1-1	CASSLRTGPNTEAFF	TGTGCCAGCAGTTTGCGGACAGGGCCAAACACTGAAGCTTTCTTT
NA	NA	TRBV28	TRBJ1-5	CASSATDFSNQPQHF	TGTGCCAGCAGTGCGACAGACTTTAGCAATCAGCCCCAGCATTTT
NA	once	TRBV5-6	TRBJ2-1	CASSSVGDRLNNEQFF	TGTGCCAGCAGCTCTGTAGGCGACAGACTGAACAATGAGCAGTTCTTC
NA	NA	TRBV5-1	TRBJ1-4	CASGGDGVNEKLFF	TGCGCCAGCGGCGGGGACGGCGTTAATGAAAAACTGTTTTTT